Sequencing of this T cell receptor beta chain was carried out in a study of T-cell reconstitution after alpha-beta-depleted transplantation in children. This clonotype was picked up many times. Its antigen is not identified. Findings and caveats of the study: T-cell counts and diversity were attributed mostly to newly produced T cells one year after transplant.

The V and J ends lost 3 bases and 7 bases, in that order; junction bases with no gene match: 11. The CDR3 loop spans 18 amino acids. Germline lookup yields CDR1 MNHEY and CDR2 SVGEGT. Unique molecular identifiers were built into the TCRbeta library. TCRdb re-called the PCR reads with MiXCR, one entry per CDR3 protein. The repertoire holds some 830,000 distinct CDR3 sequences, with approximately 15% as singletons. This clonotype originated in a male patient between 5 and 17 years old who had a stem cell transplant for acute lymphoblastic leukemia, so the T cells may come from the graft donor. V usage is TRBV6-2 or TRBV6-3 and J usage is TRBJ2-1; TRBD2 matches 14 bases. The source material was PBMCs, mostly from graft donor cells, sampled 360 days after TCRalphabeta/CD19-depleted stem cell transplant. CDR3 region: CASSYSDRGTSGRNEQFF. CDR3 DNA sequence: TGTGCCAGCAGTTATAGTGATCGGGGGACTAGCGGGAGAAATGAGCAGTTCTTC.